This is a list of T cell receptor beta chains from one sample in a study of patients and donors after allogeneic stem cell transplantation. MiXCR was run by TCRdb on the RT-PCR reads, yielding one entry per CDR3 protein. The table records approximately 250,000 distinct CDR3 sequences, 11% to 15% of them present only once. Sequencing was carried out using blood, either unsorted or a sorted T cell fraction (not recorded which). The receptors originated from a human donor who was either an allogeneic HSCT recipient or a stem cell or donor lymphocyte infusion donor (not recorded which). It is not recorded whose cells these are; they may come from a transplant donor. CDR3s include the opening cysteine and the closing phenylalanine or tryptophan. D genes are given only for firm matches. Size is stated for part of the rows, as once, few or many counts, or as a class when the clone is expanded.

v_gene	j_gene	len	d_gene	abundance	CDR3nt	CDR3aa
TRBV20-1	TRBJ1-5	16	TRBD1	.	TGCAGTGCTAGGCGGGCAGGGGGCGCCCCCAATCAGCCCCAGCATTTT	CSARRAGGAPNQPQHF
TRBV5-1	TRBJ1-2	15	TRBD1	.	TGCGCCAGCAGCATAAATACGGACAGGACCTATGGCTACACCTTC	CASSINTDRTYGYTF
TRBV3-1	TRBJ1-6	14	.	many	TGTGCCAGCAGCCAAGGTCCTACGGGATCACCCCTCCACTTT	CASSQGPTGSPLHF
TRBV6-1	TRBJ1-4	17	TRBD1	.	TGTGCCAGCTCAAAGGCCCCCGGGACAGCGAAGGGCGAAAAACTGTTTTTT	CASSKAPGTAKGEKLFF
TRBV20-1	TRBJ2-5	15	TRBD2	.	TGCAGTGCCCCAGCGGGAGGGGGCCTACAAGAGACCCAGTACTTC	CSAPAGGGLQETQYF
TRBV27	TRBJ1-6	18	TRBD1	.	TGTGCCAGCACAAAGAGCCGTACAGGGGGGACTTATAATTCACCCCTCCACTTT	CASTKSRTGGTYNSPLHF
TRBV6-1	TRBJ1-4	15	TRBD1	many	TGTGCCAGCGGAGAAACAGGGGTAGGGAGAGAAAAACTGTTTTTT	CASGETGVGREKLFF
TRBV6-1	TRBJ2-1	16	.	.	TGTGCCAGCACCAAACTGGGGAGGAGCTCCTACAATGAGCAGTTCTTC	CASTKLGRSSYNEQFF
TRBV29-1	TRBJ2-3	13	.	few	TGCAGCGTTGAGGGGGGGGCCACAGATACGCAGTATTTT	CSVEGGATDTQYF
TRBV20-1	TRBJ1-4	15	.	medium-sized	TGCAGTGCCCCCCACCCCCGGGGCTATAATGAAAAACTGTTTTTT	CSAPHPRGYNEKLFF
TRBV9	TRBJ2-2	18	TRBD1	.	TGTGCCAGCAGCGTAGAGGCCGGGGGACAGGGTCGTACCGGGGAGCTGTTTTTT	CASSVEAGGQGRTGELFF
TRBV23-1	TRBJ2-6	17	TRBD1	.	TGCGCCAGCAGTCAGGGGACAGAGCGCTCTGGGGCCAACGTCCTGACTTTC	CASSQGTERSGANVLTF
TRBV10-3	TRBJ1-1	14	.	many	TGTGCCATCAGTGACTTTGGGACGCATGAGAAAGCTTTCTTT	CAISDFGTHEKAFF
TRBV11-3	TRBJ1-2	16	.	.	TGTGCCAGCAGCTTGGGCAATAACCGCCAGGGGAATGGCTACACCTTC	CASSLGNNRQGNGYTF